The rows below give T cell receptor beta chains drawn from one sample of a study of cytomegalovirus exposure and HLA in healthy donors. Using immunoSEQ multiplex PCR, the repertoire was profiled, and TCRdb retains in-frame clones only, with some absent. In total, the table holds about 200,000 clones. Sequenced sample: PBMCs. The origin of the receptors is a girl between 2 and 10 years old in good health and CMV-seropositive. CDR3s include the opening cysteine and the closing phenylalanine or tryptophan. A D gene is named only where the DNA matches it firmly.

cdr3_nt: TGCGCCAGCCCCGACAGCAACTCTTCTCCCTACGAGCAGTACTTC
cdr3_aa: CASPDSNSSPYEQYF
d_call: .
v_call: TRBV10-1
cdr3_length: 15
j_call: TRBJ2-7

cdr3_nt: TGTGCCAGCAGACGGACTAGCGGGAGCGACAATGAGCAGTTCTTC
cdr3_aa: CASRRTSGSDNEQFF
d_call: TRBD2
v_call: TRBV2
cdr3_length: 15
j_call: TRBJ2-1

cdr3_nt: TGTGCCAGCAGTGAGCCGGGACAGACCGGGGAGCTGTTTTTT
cdr3_aa: CASSEPGQTGELFF
d_call: TRBD1
v_call: TRBV2
cdr3_length: 14
j_call: TRBJ2-2

cdr3_nt: TGTGCCAGCTCACCTACAGAGTACGAGCAGTACTTC
cdr3_aa: CASSPTEYEQYF
d_call: .
v_call: TRBV18
cdr3_length: 12
j_call: TRBJ2-7

cdr3_nt: TGTGCCAGCAAACTAGCGTTTAACACCGGGGAGCTGTTTTTT
cdr3_aa: CASKLAFNTGELFF
d_call: TRBD2
v_call: TRBV6-4
cdr3_length: 14
j_call: TRBJ2-2

cdr3_nt: TGCGCCAGCAGCGTTACCGGGACAGGGGCTGAAAAACTGTTTTTT
cdr3_aa: CASSVTGTGAEKLFF
d_call: TRBD1
v_call: TRBV5-1
cdr3_length: 15
j_call: TRBJ1-4

cdr3_nt: TGTGCCAGCATTCAACTTAGCGGGAGGGCCAGTAATGAGCAGTTCTTC
cdr3_aa: CASIQLSGRASNEQFF
d_call: TRBD2
v_call: TRBV28
cdr3_length: 16
j_call: TRBJ2-1

cdr3_nt: TGTGCCAGCACCCCAGGGATAACAGATACGCAGTATTTT
cdr3_aa: CASTPGITDTQYF
d_call: .
v_call: TRBV28
cdr3_length: 13
j_call: TRBJ2-3

cdr3_nt: TGTGCCAGCAGTTCGGACAGTAGCACAGATACGCAGTATTTT
cdr3_aa: CASSSDSSTDTQYF
d_call: .
v_call: TRBV27
cdr3_length: 14
j_call: TRBJ2-3

cdr3_nt: TGTGCCATCAGTGAGTCGACTGGGCTAGCGGGAGGTGGACCCTACGAGCAGTACTTC
cdr3_aa: CAISESTGLAGGGPYEQYF
d_call: TRBD2
v_call: TRBV10-3
cdr3_length: 19
j_call: TRBJ2-7

cdr3_nt: TGTGCCAGCAGCCATCCCCAGGGACTAGCGGGAGATGAGCAGTTCTTC
cdr3_aa: CASSHPQGLAGDEQFF
d_call: TRBD2
v_call: TRBV4-2
cdr3_length: 16
j_call: TRBJ2-1

cdr3_nt: TGCAGCGTTGCCGGGGACAATACTTACGAGCAGTACTTC
cdr3_aa: CSVAGDNTYEQYF
d_call: .
v_call: TRBV29-1
cdr3_length: 13
j_call: TRBJ2-7

cdr3_nt: TGTGCCAGTAGTCGACAGGGCCTCCCCTACGAGCAGTACTTC
cdr3_aa: CASSRQGLPYEQYF
d_call: TRBD1
v_call: TRBV19
cdr3_length: 14
j_call: TRBJ2-7

cdr3_nt: TGTGCCAGCAGTTTAAGAGGGACAAAGTACGAGCAGTACTTC
cdr3_aa: CASSLRGTKYEQYF
d_call: .
v_call: TRBV28
cdr3_length: 14
j_call: TRBJ2-7

cdr3_nt: TGTGCCTGGAGTGTACCCCGACAGCCTGATTTCATGAACACTGAAGCTTTCTTT
cdr3_aa: CAWSVPRQPDFMNTEAFF
d_call: .
v_call: TRBV30
cdr3_length: 18
j_call: TRBJ1-1